This note documents a single T cell receptor beta chain sequence. Profiled with immunoSEQ multiplex PCR; TCRdb holds only in-frame clones, not every one. The top ten clones hold approximately 2.1% of a sample with fewer than 90,000 clones, 85% to 95% of them seen once. The data derive from a study of cytomegalovirus exposure and HLA in healthy donors. Sequencing was performed on PBMCs. The sequence came from a woman aged 18-29 years in good health and CMV-seronegative.

In nucleotides, the CDR3 is TGTGCCAGCAGCGTAGACGGGGGTACCTACGAGCAGTACTTC. Amino acid sequence: CASSVDGGTYEQYF. J is TRBJ2-7 and V is TRBV9; tentative D call: TRBD2 (6 bases). From germline, CDR1 is SGDLS and CDR2 YYNGEE. Trimming pared 0 bases from V and 2 bases from J, leaving 9 bases between. The CDR3 covers 14 residues.